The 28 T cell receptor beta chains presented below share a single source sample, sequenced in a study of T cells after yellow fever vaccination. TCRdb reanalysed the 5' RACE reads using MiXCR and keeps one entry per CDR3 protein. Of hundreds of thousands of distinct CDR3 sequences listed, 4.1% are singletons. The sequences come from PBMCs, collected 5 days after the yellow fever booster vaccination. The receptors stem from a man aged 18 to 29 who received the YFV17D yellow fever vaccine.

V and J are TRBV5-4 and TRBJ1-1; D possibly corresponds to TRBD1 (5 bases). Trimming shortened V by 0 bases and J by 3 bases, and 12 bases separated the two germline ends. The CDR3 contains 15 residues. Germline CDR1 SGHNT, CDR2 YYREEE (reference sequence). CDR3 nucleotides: TGTGCCAGCAGCTTGGGGGGGTCCTCGGACACTGAAGCTTTCTTT. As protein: CASSLGGSSDTEAFF.

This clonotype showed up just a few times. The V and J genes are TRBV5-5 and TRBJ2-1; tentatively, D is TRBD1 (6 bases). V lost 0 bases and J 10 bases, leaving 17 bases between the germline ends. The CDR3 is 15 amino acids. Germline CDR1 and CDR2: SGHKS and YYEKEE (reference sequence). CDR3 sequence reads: CASSLDPIQGVEQFF. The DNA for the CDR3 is TGTGCCAGCAGCTTGGACCCTATACAGGGAGTGGAGCAGTTCTTC. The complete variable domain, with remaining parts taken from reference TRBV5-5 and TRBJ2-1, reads DAGVTQSPTHLIKTRGQQVTLRCSPISGHKSVSWYQQVLGQGPQFIFQYYEKEERGRGNFPDRFSARQFPNYSSELNVNALLLGDSALYLCASSLDPIQGVEQFFGPGTRLTVL.

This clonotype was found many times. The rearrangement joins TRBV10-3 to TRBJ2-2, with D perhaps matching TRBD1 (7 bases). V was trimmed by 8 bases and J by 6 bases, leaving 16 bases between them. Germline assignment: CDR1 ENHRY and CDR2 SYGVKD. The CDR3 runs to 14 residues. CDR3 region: CAIGGTERPGELFF. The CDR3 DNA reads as TGTGCCATCGGGGGGACAGAAAGGCCCGGGGAGCTGTTTTTT.

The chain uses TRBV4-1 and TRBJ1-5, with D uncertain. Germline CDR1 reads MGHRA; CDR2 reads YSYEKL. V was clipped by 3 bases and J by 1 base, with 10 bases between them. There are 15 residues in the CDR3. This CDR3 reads CASSQWAGSNQPQHF. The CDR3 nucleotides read TGCGCCAGCAGCCAGTGGGCTGGCAGCAATCAGCCCCAGCATTTT.

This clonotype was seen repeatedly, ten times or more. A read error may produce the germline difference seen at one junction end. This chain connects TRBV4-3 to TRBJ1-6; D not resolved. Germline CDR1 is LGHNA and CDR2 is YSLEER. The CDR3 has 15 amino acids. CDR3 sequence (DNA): TGTGCCAGCAGCCAAGACCCAGGTTATAATTCACCCCTCCACTTT. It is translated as CASSQDPGYNSPLHF.

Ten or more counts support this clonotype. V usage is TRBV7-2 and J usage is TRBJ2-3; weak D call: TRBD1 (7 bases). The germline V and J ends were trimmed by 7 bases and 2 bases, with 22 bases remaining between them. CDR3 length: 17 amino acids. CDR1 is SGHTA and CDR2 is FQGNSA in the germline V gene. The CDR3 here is CASTLGGGAPSTDTQYF. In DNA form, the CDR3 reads TGTGCCAGCACTTTAGGAGGGGGCGCTCCTTCCACAGATACGCAGTATTTT.

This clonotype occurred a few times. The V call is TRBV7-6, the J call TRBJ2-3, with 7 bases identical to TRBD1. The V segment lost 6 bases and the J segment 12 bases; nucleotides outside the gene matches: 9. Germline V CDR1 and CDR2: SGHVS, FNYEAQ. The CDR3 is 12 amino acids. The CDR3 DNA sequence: TGTGCCAGCAGTTCCCCGACAGGGCCCCAGTATTTT. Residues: CASSSPTGPQYF.

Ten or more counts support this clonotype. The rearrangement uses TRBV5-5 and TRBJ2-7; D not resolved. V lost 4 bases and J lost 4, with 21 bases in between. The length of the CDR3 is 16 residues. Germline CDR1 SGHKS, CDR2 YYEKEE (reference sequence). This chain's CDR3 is CASSGTDIPTTYEQYV. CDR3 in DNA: TGTGCCAGCAGCGGCACTGACATCCCCACAACTTACGAGCAGTACGTC.

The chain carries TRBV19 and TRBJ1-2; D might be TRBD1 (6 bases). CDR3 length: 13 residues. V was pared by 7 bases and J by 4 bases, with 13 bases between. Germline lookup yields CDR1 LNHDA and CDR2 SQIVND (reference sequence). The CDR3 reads CASKAGESYGYTF. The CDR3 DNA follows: TGTGCCAGTAAGGCAGGGGAAAGCTATGGCTACACCTTC.

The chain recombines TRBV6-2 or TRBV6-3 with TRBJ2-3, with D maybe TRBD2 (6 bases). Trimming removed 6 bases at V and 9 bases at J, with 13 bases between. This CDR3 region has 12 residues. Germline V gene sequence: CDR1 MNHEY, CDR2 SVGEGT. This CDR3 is CASSHWEVTQYF. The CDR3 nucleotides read TGTGCCAGCAGCCACTGGGAGGTGACGCAGTATTTT.

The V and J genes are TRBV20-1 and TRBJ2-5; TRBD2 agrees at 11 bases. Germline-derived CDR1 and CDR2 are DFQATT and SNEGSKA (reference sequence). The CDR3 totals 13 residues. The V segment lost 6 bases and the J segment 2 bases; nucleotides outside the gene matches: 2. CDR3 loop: CSASSGGQETQYF. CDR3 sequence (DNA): TGCAGTGCATCTAGCGGGGGGCAAGAGACCCAGTACTTC.

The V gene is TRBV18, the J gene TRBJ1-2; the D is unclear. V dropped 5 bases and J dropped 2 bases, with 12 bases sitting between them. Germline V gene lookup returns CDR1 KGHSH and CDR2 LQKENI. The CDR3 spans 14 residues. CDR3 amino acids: CASSSRATNYGYTF. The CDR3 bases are TGTGCCAGCTCATCTAGGGCCACCAACTATGGCTACACCTTC.

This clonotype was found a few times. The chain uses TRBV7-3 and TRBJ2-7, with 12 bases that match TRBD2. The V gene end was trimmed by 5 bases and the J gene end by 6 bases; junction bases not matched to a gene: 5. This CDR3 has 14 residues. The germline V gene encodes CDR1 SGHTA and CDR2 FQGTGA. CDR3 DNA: TGTGCCAGCAGCCTAGCGGGGGGGCTTGGCGAGCAGTACTTC. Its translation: CASSLAGGLGEQYF. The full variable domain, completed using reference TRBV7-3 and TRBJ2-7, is GAGVSQTPSNKVTEKGKYVELRCDPISGHTALYWYRQSLGQGPEFLIYFQGTGAADDSGLPNDRFFAVRPEGSVSTLKIQRTERGDSAVYLCASSLAGGLGEQYFGPGTRLTVT.

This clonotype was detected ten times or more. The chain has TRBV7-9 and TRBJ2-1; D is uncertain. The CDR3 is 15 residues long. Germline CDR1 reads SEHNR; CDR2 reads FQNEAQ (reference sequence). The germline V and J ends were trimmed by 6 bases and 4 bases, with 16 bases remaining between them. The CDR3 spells CASSEVGKPYNEQFF. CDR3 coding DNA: TGTGCCAGCAGTGAAGTAGGGAAACCATACAATGAGCAGTTCTTC.

In nucleotides, the CDR3 is TGTGCCAGCAGCTTGAGGGAGGCCGGAAAACTGTTTTTT. It is translated as CASSLREAGKLFF. The gene calls are TRBV5-6 and TRBJ1-4; D not certain. The CDR3 totals 13 residues. V was cut by 1 base and J by 10 bases, with 11 bases left in between. CDR1 and CDR2 from the germline V gene are SGHDT and YYEEEE.

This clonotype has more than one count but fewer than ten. The CDR3 DNA reads as TGTGCCAGCAGCTCAAACCCCCAGACCTATGGCTACACCTTC. It translates to CASSSNPQTYGYTF. The chain is built from TRBV7-6 and TRBJ1-2; no definite D call. V was trimmed by 4 bases and J by 4 bases, leaving 13 bases between them. Germline V lookup: CDR1 SGHVS, CDR2 FNYEAQ. The CDR3 has 14 amino acids.

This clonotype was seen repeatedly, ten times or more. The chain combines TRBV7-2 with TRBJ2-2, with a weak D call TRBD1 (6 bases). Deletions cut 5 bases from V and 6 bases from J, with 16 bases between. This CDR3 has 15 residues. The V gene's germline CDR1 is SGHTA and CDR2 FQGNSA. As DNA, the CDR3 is TGTGCCAGCAGCCATCAGGGGAAGAAGGCCGGGGAGCTGTTTTTT. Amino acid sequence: CASSHQGKKAGELFF.

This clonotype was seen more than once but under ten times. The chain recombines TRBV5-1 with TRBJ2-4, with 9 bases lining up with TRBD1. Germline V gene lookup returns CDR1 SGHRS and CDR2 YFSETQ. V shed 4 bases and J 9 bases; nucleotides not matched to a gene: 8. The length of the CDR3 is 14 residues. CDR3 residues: CASSPGTGSVIQYF. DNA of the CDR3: TGCGCCAGCAGCCCAGGGACAGGGTCGGTCATTCAGTACTTC.

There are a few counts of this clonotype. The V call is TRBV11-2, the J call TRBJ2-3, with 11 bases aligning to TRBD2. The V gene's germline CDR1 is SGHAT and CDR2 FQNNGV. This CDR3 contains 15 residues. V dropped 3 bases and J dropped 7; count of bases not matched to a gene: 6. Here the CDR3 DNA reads TGTGCCAGCAGCTTTAGCGGGGGGGCGTTGAATACGCAGTATTTT. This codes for CASSFSGGALNTQYF. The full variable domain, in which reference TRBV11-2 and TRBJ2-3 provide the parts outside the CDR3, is EAGVAQSPRYKIIEKRQSVAFWCNPISGHATLYWYQQILGQGPKLLIQFQNNGVVDDSQLPKDRFSAERLKGVDSTLKIQPAKLEDSAVYLCASSFSGGALNTQYFGPGTRLTVL.

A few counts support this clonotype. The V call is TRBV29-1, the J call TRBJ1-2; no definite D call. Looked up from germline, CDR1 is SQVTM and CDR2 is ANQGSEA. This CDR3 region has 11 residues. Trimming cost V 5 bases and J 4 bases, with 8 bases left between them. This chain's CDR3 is CSVRAGYGYTF. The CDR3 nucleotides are TGCAGCGTTAGGGCAGGCTATGGCTACACCTTC.

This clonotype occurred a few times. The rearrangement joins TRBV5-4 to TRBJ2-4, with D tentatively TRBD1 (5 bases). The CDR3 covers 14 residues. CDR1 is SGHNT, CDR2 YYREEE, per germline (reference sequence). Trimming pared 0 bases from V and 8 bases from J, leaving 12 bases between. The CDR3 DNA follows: TGTGCCAGCAGCTTGGAAGGGGAAGTGGACATTCAGTACTTC. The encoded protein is CASSLEGEVDIQYF.

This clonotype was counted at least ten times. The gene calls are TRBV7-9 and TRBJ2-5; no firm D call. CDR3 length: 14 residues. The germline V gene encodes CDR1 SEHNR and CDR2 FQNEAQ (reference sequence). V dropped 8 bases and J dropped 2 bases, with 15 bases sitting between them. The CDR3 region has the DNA TGTGCCAGCGGGCCAGAGATACTTCAAGAGACCCAGTACTTC. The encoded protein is CASGPEILQETQYF.

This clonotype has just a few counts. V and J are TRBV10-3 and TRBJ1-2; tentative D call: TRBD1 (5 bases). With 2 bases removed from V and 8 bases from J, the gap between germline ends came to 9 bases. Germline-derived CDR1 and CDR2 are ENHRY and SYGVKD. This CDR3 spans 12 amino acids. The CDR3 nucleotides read TGTGCCATCAGTGAGAGGGACGGAGGCTACACCTTC. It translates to CAISERDGGYTF.

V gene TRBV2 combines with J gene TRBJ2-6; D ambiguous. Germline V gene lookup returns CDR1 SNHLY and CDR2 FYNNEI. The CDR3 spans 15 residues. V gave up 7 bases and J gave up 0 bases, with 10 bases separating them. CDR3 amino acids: CASKYRDSGANVLTF. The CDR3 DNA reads TGTGCCAGCAAGTACCGCGACTCTGGGGCCAACGTCCTGACTTTC. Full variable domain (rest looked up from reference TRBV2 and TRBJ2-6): EPEVTQTPSHQVTQMGQEVILRCVPISNHLYFYWYRQILGQKVEFLVSFYNNEISEKSEIFDDQFSVERPDGSNFTLKIRSTKLEDSAMYFCASKYRDSGANVLTFGAGSRLTVL.

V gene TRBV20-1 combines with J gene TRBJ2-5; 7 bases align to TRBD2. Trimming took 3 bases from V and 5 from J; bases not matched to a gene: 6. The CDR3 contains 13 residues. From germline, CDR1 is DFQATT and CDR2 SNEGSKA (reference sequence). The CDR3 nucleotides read TGCAGTGCTAGGTGGGGGGGGAAGGAGACCCAGTACTTC. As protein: CSARWGGKETQYF.

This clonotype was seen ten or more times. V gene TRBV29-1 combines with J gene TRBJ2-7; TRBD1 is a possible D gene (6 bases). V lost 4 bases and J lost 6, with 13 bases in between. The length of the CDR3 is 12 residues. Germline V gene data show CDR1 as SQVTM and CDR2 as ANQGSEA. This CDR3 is CSVVGTSSEQYF. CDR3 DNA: TGCAGCGTTGTAGGGACATCATCCGAGCAGTACTTC.

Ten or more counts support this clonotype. The CDR3 nucleotides are TGTGCCAGCAGTTTCGGACCGGGACTAGCGGGGATCAATGAGCAGTTCTTC. It codes for CASSFGPGLAGINEQFF. This chain links TRBV12-3 or TRBV12-4 with TRBJ2-1; 13 nucleotides match TRBD2. The junction had 8 bases not matched to a gene; V was cut back by 3 bases and J by 6 bases. The CDR3 covers 17 residues.

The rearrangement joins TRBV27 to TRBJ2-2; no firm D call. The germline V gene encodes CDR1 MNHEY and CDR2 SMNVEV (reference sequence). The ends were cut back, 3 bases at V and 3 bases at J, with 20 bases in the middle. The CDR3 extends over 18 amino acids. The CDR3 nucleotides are TGTGCCAGCAGTTTGGGTGGCAGGACGAATTGGGACACCGGGGAGCTGTTTTTT. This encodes CASSLGGRTNWDTGELFF.